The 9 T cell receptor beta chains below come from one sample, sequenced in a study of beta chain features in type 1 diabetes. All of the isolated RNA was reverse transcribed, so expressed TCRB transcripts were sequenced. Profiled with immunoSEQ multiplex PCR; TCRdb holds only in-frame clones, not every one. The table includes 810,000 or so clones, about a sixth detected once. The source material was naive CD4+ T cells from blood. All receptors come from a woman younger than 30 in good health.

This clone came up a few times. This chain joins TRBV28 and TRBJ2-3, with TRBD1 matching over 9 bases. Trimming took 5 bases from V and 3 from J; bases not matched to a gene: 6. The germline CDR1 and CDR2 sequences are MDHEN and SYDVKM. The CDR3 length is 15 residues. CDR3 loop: CASSPGTGQTDTQYF. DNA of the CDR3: TGTGCCAGCAGTCCGGGGACAGGGCAAACAGATACGCAGTATTTT.

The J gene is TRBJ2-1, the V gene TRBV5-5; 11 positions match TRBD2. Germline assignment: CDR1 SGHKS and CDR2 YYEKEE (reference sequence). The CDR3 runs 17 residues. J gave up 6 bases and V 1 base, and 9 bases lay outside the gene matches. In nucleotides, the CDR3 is TGTGCCAGCAGCTTGAGTTTGCGACTAGCGGGACCCAATGAGCAGTTCTTC. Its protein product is CASSLSLRLAGPNEQFF.

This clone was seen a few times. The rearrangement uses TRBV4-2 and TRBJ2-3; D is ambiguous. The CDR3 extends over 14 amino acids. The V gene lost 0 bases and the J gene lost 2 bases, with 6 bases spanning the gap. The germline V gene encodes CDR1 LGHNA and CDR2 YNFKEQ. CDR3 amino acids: CASSQEVDTDTQYF. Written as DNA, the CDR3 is TGTGCCAGCAGCCAAGAGGTTGACACAGATACGCAGTATTTT.

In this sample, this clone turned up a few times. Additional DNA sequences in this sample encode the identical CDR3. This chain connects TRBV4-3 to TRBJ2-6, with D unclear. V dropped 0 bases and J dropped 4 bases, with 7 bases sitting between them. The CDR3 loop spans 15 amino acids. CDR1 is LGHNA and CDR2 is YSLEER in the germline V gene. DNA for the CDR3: TGCGCCAGCAGCCAAGATACATCGGGGGCCAACGTCCTGACTTTC. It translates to CASSQDTSGANVLTF.

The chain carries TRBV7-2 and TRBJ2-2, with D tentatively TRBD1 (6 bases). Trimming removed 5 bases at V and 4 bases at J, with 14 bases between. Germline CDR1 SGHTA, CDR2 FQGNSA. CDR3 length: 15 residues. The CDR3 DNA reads TGTGCCAGCAGCCTCCAAACAGGGCGCACCGGGGAGCTGTTTTTT. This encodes CASSLQTGRTGELFF.

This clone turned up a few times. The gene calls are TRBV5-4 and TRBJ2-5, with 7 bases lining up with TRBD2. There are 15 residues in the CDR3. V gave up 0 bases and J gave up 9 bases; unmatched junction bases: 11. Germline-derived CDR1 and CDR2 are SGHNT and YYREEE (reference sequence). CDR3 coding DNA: TGTGCCAGCAGCTTGGGGCGCGGGCGGGGAGGGGCCCAGTACTTC. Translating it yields CASSLGRGRGGAQYF.

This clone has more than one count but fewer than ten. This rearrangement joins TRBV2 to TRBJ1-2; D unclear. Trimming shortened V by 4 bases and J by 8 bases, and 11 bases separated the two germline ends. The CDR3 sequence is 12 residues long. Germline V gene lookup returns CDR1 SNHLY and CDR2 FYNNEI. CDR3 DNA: TGTGCCAGCAGTGTGGGAGTTTGGGGCTACACCTTC. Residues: CASSVGVWGYTF.

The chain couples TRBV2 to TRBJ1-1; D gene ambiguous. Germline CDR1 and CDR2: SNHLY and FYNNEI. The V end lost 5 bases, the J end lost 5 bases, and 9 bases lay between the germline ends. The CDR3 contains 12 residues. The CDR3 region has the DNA TGTGCCAGCAGTTCAATGGGGACTGAAGCTTTCTTT. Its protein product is CASSSMGTEAFF. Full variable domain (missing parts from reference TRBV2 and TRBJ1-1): EPEVTQTPSHQVTQMGQEVILRCVPISNHLYFYWYRQILGQKVEFLVSFYNNEISEKSEIFDDQFSVERPDGSNFTLKIRSTKLEDSAMYFCASSSMGTEAFFGQGTRLTVV.

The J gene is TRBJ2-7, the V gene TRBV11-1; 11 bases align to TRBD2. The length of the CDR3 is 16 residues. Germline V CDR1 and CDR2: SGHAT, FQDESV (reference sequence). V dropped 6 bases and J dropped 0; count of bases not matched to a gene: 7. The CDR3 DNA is TGTGCCAGCAGTTTTGGGACTAGCGGTCACTCCTACGAGCAGTACTTC. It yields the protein CASSFGTSGHSYEQYF. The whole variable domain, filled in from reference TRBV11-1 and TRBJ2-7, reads EAEVAQSPRYKITEKSQAVAFWCDPISGHATLYWYRQILGQGPELLVQFQDESVVDDSQLPKDRFSAERLKGVDSTLKIQPAELGDSAMYLCASSFGTSGHSYEQYFGPGTRLTVT.